The 5 T cell receptor beta chains reported below all come from one sample, sequenced in a study of blood T cell repertoires in COVID-19. TCRdb's table, derived via immunoSEQ multiplex PCR, lists solely in-frame clones and lacks some. This table has about 280,000 clones, 85% appearing once. Sequencing was carried out using PBMCs or T cells enriched from blood (not recorded which). The receptors shown here come from a woman in her forties or fifties who had recovered from COVID-19.

The chain carries TRBV25-1 and TRBJ1-6; 10 nucleotides align to TRBD1. From germline, CDR1 is MGHDK and CDR2 SYGVNS. V was clipped by 8 bases and J by 7 bases; unmatched bases: 5. The CDR3 has 14 residues. CDR3 DNA: TGTGCCAGCGGGGTGGACAGGGGGAATTCACCCCTCCACTTT. This translates into CASGVDRGNSPLHF. Combining the CDR3 with reference TRBV25-1 and TRBJ1-6 gives the whole variable domain EADIYQTPRYLVIGTGKKITLECSQTMGHDKMYWYQQDPGMELHLIHYSYGVNSTEKGDLSSESTVSRIRTEHFPLTLESARPSHTSQYLCASGVDRGNSPLHFGNGTRLTVT.

The chain couples TRBV5-1 to TRBJ1-3; 7 bases line up with TRBD1. The trim removed 5 bases at V and 2 bases at J, leaving 13 bases unmatched. The CDR3 totals 17 residues. Germline V gene data show CDR1 as SGHRS and CDR2 as YFSETQ. The CDR3 sequence: CASRSQPGQTPGNTIYF. In DNA, the CDR3 is TGCGCCAGCAGAAGCCAACCGGGACAGACGCCTGGAAACACCATATATTTT.

This chain joins TRBV7-9 and TRBJ2-7, with 10 positions matching TRBD1. Germline V gene data show CDR1 as SEHNR and CDR2 as FQNEAQ (reference sequence). The CDR3 sequence is 16 residues long. J lost 5 bases, V lost 3 bases, and 10 bases had no gene match. The CDR3 loop reads CASSFAWLDRGHEQYF. The CDR3 nucleotides are TGTGCCAGCAGCTTTGCTTGGCTCGACAGGGGGCACGAGCAGTACTTC.

The chain uses TRBV27 and TRBJ2-1; 8 positions agree with TRBD1. CDR3 length: 15 amino acids. Per the germline V gene, CDR1 is MNHEY and CDR2 is SMNVEV (reference sequence). With 5 bases clipped from V and 7 bases from J, the junction kept 10 bases outside the gene matches. CDR3 sequence reads: CASSPGTGLGNEQFF. CDR3 sequence (DNA): TGTGCCAGCAGTCCCGGGACAGGACTCGGTAATGAGCAGTTCTTC.

V is TRBV6-2 or TRBV6-3 and J is TRBJ1-3; no clear D. Per germline, CDR1 MNHEY and CDR2 SVGEGT. This CDR3 is 15 amino acids long. The germline V and J ends were trimmed by 6 bases and 2 bases, with 14 bases remaining between them. CDR3 residues: CASSRLSGTGNTIYF. The CDR3 DNA reads as TGTGCCAGCAGCCGCCTTTCGGGGACTGGAAACACCATATATTTT.